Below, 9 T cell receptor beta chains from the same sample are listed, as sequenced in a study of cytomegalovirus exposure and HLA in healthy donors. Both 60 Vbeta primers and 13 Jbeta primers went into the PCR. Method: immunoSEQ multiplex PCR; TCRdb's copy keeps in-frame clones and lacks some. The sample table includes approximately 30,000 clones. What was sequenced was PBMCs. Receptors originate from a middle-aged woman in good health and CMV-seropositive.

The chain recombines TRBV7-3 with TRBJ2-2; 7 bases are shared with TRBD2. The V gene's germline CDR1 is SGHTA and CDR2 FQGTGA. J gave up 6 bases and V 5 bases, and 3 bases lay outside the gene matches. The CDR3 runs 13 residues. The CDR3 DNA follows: TGTGCCAGCAGCGGGGGAGGGTCCGGGGAGCTGTTTTTT. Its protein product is CASSGGGSGELFF.

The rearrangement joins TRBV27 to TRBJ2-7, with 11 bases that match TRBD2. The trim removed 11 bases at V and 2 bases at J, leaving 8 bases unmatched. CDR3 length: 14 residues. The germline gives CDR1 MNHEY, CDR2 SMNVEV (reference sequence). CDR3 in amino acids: CAVATSGKPYEQYF. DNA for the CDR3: TGTGCCGTTGCGACTAGCGGGAAACCCTACGAGCAGTACTTC.

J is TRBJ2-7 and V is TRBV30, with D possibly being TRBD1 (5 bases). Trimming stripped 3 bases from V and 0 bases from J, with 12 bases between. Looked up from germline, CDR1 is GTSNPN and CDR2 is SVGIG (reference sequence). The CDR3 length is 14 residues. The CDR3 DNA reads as TGTGCCTGGAGCGACCCAGGGCACTCCTACGAGCAGTACTTC. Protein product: CAWSDPGHSYEQYF.

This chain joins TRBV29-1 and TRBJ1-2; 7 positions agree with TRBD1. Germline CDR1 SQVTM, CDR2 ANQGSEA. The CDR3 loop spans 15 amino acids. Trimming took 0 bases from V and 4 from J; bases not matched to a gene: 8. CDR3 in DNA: TGCAGCGTTGAAGATCGGGGCGACAGGGCCTATGGCTACACCTTC. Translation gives CSVEDRGDRAYGYTF.

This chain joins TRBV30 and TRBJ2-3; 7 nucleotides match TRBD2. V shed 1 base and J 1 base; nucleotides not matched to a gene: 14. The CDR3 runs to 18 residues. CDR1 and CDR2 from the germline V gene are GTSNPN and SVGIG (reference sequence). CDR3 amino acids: CAWSGAKVGGPGTDTQYF. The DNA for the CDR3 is TGTGCCTGGAGTGGAGCTAAAGTGGGAGGGCCTGGCACAGATACGCAGTATTTT. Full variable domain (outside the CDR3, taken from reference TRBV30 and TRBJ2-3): SQTIHQWPATLVQPVGSPLSLECTVEGTSNPNLYWYRQAAGRGLQLLFYSVGIGQISSEVPQNLSASRPQDRQFILSSKKLLLSDSGFYLCAWSGAKVGGPGTDTQYFGPGTRLTVL.

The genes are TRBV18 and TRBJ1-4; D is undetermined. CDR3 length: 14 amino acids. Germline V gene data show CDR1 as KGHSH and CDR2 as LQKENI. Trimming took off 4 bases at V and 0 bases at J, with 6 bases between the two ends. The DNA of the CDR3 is TGTGCCAGCTCACACAGTGCAACTAATGAAAAACTGTTTTTT. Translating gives CASSHSATNEKLFF. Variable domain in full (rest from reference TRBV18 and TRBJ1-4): NAGVMQNPRHLVRRRGQEARLRCSPMKGHSHVYWYRQLPEEGLKFMVYLQKENIIDESGMPKERFSAEFPKEGPSILRIQQVVRGDSAAYFCASSHSATNEKLFFGSGTQLSVL.

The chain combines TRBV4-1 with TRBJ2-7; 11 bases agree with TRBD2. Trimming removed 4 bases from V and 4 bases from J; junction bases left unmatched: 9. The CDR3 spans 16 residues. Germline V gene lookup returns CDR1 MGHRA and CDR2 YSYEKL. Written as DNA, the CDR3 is TGCGCCAGCAGCCCGATAACTAGCGGGAGAGGGTACGAGCAGTACTTC. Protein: CASSPITSGRGYEQYF.

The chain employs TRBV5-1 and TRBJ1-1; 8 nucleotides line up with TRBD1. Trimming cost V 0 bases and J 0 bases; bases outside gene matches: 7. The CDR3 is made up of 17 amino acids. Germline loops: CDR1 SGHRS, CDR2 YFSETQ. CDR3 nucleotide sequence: TGCGCCAGCAGCTTGGGACAGGGGTCCCTCATGAACACTGAAGCTTTCTTT. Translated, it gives CASSLGQGSLMNTEAFF.

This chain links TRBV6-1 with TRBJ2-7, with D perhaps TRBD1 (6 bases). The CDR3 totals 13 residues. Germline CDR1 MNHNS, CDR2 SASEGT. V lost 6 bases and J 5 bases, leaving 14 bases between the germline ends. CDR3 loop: CASSVGQRNEQYF. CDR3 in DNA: TGTGCCAGCAGCGTAGGACAGAGGAACGAGCAGTACTTC.